This is a list of T cell receptor beta chains from one sample in a study of cytomegalovirus exposure and HLA in healthy donors. Here immunoSEQ multiplex PCR was the method, and the copy in TCRdb shows in-frame clones only, minus some. The table has approximately 100,000 clones, 81% seen once. The sample consisted of PBMCs. These receptors all stem from a man in his forties or fifties in good health and CMV-seronegative. Both conserved end residues are part of each CDR3. The D gene is left open where the match is weak. Rows give clone size only sometimes, using once, few, many, or a class for an expanded clone.

v_call	d_call	j_call	clone_size	cdr3_nt	cdr3_aa
TRBV7-2	TRBD2	TRBJ2-7	NA	TGTGCCAGCAGCTTTAGCGGGGGGGCCTACGAGCAGTACTTC	CASSFSGGAYEQYF
TRBV5-1	NA	TRBJ2-1	NA	TGCGCCAGCAGCTTGAGGGAGATCTCCTACAATGAGCAGTTCTTC	CASSLREISYNEQFF
TRBV10-3	NA	TRBJ1-4	NA	TGTGCCGCACGACAGAGCCCTAATGAAAAACTGTTTTTT	CAARQSPNEKLFF
TRBV19	NA	TRBJ1-5	NA	TGTGCCAGTAGTACACAGGGAAGGCAGCCCCAGCATTTT	CASSTQGRQPQHF
TRBV27	NA	TRBJ2-7	NA	TGTGCCAGCAGTTCCGTCGTGGCAGGGGACTACGAGCAGTACTTC	CASSSVVAGDYEQYF
TRBV6-5	TRBD1	TRBJ2-7	few	TGTGCCAGCAGTTACCAGCGACAGGGCGCGCAGTACTTC	CASSYQRQGAQYF
TRBV6-4	TRBD1	TRBJ1-2	NA	TGTGCCAGCAGTGAATACAGGGGTGGATCGAATGGCTACACCTTC	CASSEYRGGSNGYTF
TRBV7-2	NA	TRBJ1-4	NA	TGTGCCAGCAGCTTGGGAGGGTTCGAAAAACTGTTTTTT	CASSLGGFEKLFF
TRBV5-6	NA	TRBJ1-3	NA	TGTGCCAGCACCCCGGGGGGAACTCTACCTGGAAACACCATATATTTT	CASTPGGTLPGNTIYF
TRBV2	TRBD2	TRBJ2-3	NA	TGTGCCAGCAGCTTAGCGGGGGGGAGCACAGATACGCAGTATTTT	CASSLAGGSTDTQYF
TRBV11-2	TRBD1	TRBJ1-1	NA	TGTGCCAGCAGCTTAGCTTGGGCAGGGGGGAACACTGAAGCTTTCTTT	CASSLAWAGGNTEAFF
TRBV7-9	NA	TRBJ1-6	once	TGTTCCAGCAGCTTAGGTGATGCGGGTTTTGCACCCCTCCACTTT	CSSSLGDAGFAPLHF
TRBV6-5	NA	TRBJ1-2	NA	TGTGCCAGCAGTTACTCGGCAGGGCACTATGGCTACACCTTC	CASSYSAGHYGYTF
TRBV28	NA	TRBJ2-4	once	TGTGCCAGCAGTTTAGGAGGGGGGGACATTCAGTACTTC	CASSLGGGDIQYF
TRBV5-1	NA	TRBJ1-4	NA	TGCGCCAGCAGCTTGAACAGGCTACAAACTAATGAAAAACTGTTTTTT	CASSLNRLQTNEKLFF
TRBV14	TRBD2	TRBJ2-2	NA	TGTGCCAGCAGCCAAGACAGCGGGGGATTAAGCACCGGGGAGCTGTTTTTT	CASSQDSGGLSTGELFF
TRBV7-9	NA	TRBJ2-2	once	TGTGCCAGCAACAGATCAGGGAACACCGGGGAGCTGTTTTTT	CASNRSGNTGELFF
TRBV5-6	TRBD2	TRBJ2-7	NA	TGTGCCAGCTACGACGGCGGGGGTGATTACGAGCAGTACTTC	CASYDGGGDYEQYF
TRBV7-8	NA	TRBJ2-2	NA	TGTGCCAGCAGCTGGACTAAGGGGCAGGTTAACACCGGGGAGCTGTTTTTT	CASSWTKGQVNTGELFF
TRBV5-6	NA	TRBJ1-2	NA	TGTGCCAGCAGCTTGGTCGCAGATAACTATGGCTACACCTTC	CASSLVADNYGYTF